This is a list of T cell receptor beta chains from one sample in a study of siplizumab effects on memory and regulatory T cells. Profiled with immunoSEQ multiplex PCR; TCRdb holds only in-frame clones, not every one. The profile shows about 100,000 clones, around 94% of them singletons. The material sequenced was Tregs sorted from blood. These receptors were taken from a human donor in good health. Each CDR3 is given without its conserved first and last residue.

CDR3aa | v_gene
ASTNLILAGVRETQY | TRBV5-1
ASSRGAGMNTEAF | TRBV7-8
ASKGWETQY | TRBV27
ASKRGMGAGVAF | TRBV6-1
AWSLANEKLF | TRBV30
ATSGRAGANVLT | TRBV19
ASSPPDRNTEAF | TRBV18
ASSPFSSGRNTGELF | TRBV4-1
ASSVQASVNEKLF | TRBV9
ASRITGYYGYT | TRBV6-6
ASTGGETQY | TRBV7-9
ASSLRQNQPQH | TRBV27
ASSSGTSGRVRAGELF | TRBV9
ASSRLVQGTGNTIY | TRBV28
ASSFGLSNEQF | TRBV5-1
STRTGTDTQY | TRBV29-1
ATSRGLANYEQY | TRBV15
SVVQGSFPDTQY | TRBV29-1
ASSHRPIGFKTSTDTQY | TRBV27
ASRRREAGELF | TRBV5-1
ASSHGWRSIYNEQF | TRBV4-1
ASSQEDSRSYNSPLH | TRBV4-1
ASNPRASAGANVLT | TRBV28
ASSIVQGGNTEAF | TRBV19
ASSPLGVTGYGYT | TRBV9
ASSRTGGASGNTIY | TRBV25-1
ASSIITGRRVVGANVLT | TRBV19
ASSFTSGPYEQY | TRBV27
ACVLQETQY | TRBV30
ASSLGGLDQPQH | TRBV7-6
ASSRQRGEAYEQY | TRBV11-1
ASSFSSGYYNEQF | TRBV5-4
ASSQAYEQY | TRBV11-2
ASRLGPPRVGFNYGYT | TRBV28
ASSPSRQGWIGEQY | TRBV18
ASSLRGRGNPLGSYEQY | TRBV28
ASKHNRGATGANVLT | TRBV19
SVGGVMNTEAF | TRBV29-1
ASNPRGTSGRYEQY | TRBV6-6
ASSLRAGRGGNYGYT | TRBV11-2
ASSQEPDRDETEAF | TRBV14
ASSLTRPETQY | TRBV7-6
ASSSPNEQF | TRBV9
ASSLISQGRLSSPLH | TRBV5-1
ASTAILNTEAF | TRBV28
ASSPRGLAGADTQY | TRBV10-1
ASSATGTGSVYFGQPQH | TRBV7-9
SARILGTQY | TRBV20-1